This TCR beta chain was sequenced in a study of neoadjuvant anti-PD-1 for oral cavity cancer. Study at large: Before surgery, most patients got three to four biweekly 3 mg/kg nivolumab doses. Non-progressing patients received a fourth nivolumab dose near day 43, then surgery on days 50-56.

Trimming pared 1 base from V and 0 bases from J, leaving 10 bases between. The CDR3 runs 15 residues. The V gene's germline CDR1 is SGHKS and CDR2 YYEKEE (reference sequence). Survey sequencing of tumors mostly used 4 to 5.5 ug DNA, two replicates. TCRdb keeps only in-frame clones here, not all; method: immunoSEQ multiplex PCR. The profile shows approximately 21,000 clones, under 45% of them singletons. As for time point: after neoadjuvant nivolumab, at surgical resection. Stage II-IVA oral cavity squamous cell carcinoma was new and untreated by systemic or radiation therapy. This material consisted of tumor tissue, taken after nivolumab (anti-PD-1) treatment. This chain joins TRBV5-5 and TRBJ1-1, with D uncertain. This sequence originates from a person between 40 and 79 years old with oral cavity squamous cell carcinoma. The CDR3 here is CASSLSVAMNTEAFF. CDR3 coding DNA: TGTGCCAGCAGCTTGTCTGTAGCCATGAACACTGAAGCTTTCTTT. The complete variable domain, with remaining parts taken from reference TRBV5-5 and TRBJ1-1, reads DAGVTQSPTHLIKTRGQQVTLRCSPISGHKSVSWYQQVLGQGPQFIFQYYEKEERGRGNFPDRFSARQFPNYSSELNVNALLLGDSALYLCASSLSVAMNTEAFFGQGTRLTVV.